Listed here are 29 T cell receptor beta chains from one sample, sequenced in a study of CD8 T cells in ankylosing spondylitis. TCRdb re-called the 5' RACE reads through MiXCR, storing one row per CDR3 protein. The profile shows under 250,000 distinct CDR3 sequences, roughly 32% of them singletons. Material: blood, either unsorted or a sorted T cell fraction (not recorded which). Receptors were obtained from a male donor with ankylosing spondylitis or in good health (not recorded which).

This clonotype was detected a few times. This rearrangement joins TRBV27 to TRBJ2-7; D unresolved. This CDR3 region has 15 residues. Germline values: CDR1 MNHEY, CDR2 SMNVEV (reference sequence). The V and J ends lost 2 bases and 2 bases respectively, with 13 bases between them. The CDR3 DNA reads as TGTGCCAGCAGTTTAGCCCTCGGCCTCCCCTACGAGCAGTACTTC. Translation gives CASSLALGLPYEQYF.

V usage is TRBV29-1 and J usage is TRBJ2-7, with TRBD2 matching over 9 bases. V shed 4 bases and J 0 bases; nucleotides not matched to a gene: 7. CDR1 and CDR2 from the germline V gene are SQVTM and ANQGSEA. The CDR3 loop spans 15 amino acids. CDR3 in amino acids: CSVVVLAGISYEQYF. The CDR3 nucleotides read TGCAGCGTTGTGGTGCTAGCGGGGATCTCCTACGAGCAGTACTTC.

This rearrangement joins TRBV30 to TRBJ2-1, with D maybe TRBD2 (6 bases). Germline V lookup: CDR1 GTSNPN, CDR2 SVGIG (reference sequence). V was pared by 2 bases and J by 5 bases, with 7 bases between. This CDR3 spans 12 amino acids. The CDR3: CAWSTGDNEQFF. CDR3 sequence (DNA): TGTGCCTGGAGTACGGGGGACAATGAGCAGTTCTTC. The full variable domain, rest sourced from reference TRBV30 and TRBJ2-1, is SQTIHQWPATLVQPVGSPLSLECTVEGTSNPNLYWYRQAAGRGLQLLFYSVGIGQISSEVPQNLSASRPQDRQFILSSKKLLLSDSGFYLCAWSTGDNEQFFGPGTRLTVL.

The table lists this clonotype with a few counts. This sequence joins TRBV29-1 and TRBJ1-4, with D unclear. Germline values: CDR1 SQVTM, CDR2 ANQGSEA. With 6 bases removed from V and 2 bases from J, the gap between germline ends came to 10 bases. This CDR3 is 13 amino acids long. Written as DNA, the CDR3 is TGCAGCGTGGCCGGGCGGACTAATGAAAAACTGTTTTTT. Translation gives CSVAGRTNEKLFF.

The chain joins TRBV29-1 to TRBJ2-3, with D hard to call. V shed 1 base and J shed 2 bases, with 10 bases lying between them. This CDR3 contains 14 residues. The germline gives CDR1 SQVTM, CDR2 ANQGSEA. The CDR3 loop reads CSVEVSSPTDTQYF. CDR3 DNA: TGCAGCGTTGAAGTTTCCAGCCCCACAGATACGCAGTATTTT.

A single count supports this clonotype. V gene TRBV6-5 combines with J gene TRBJ1-1; D uncertain. The V and J ends lost 0 bases and 0 bases respectively, with 14 bases between them. This CDR3 contains 17 residues. Looked up from germline, CDR1 is MNHEY and CDR2 is SVGAGI. This CDR3 is CASSYSPARTVNTEAFF. CDR3 nucleotides: TGTGCCAGCAGTTACTCTCCAGCGAGAACTGTGAACACTGAAGCTTTCTTT.

This clonotype was picked up a small number of times. The V call is TRBV20-1, the J call TRBJ1-2, with a weak D call TRBD1 (6 bases). CDR1 is DFQATT and CDR2 is SNEGSKA in the germline V gene (reference sequence). V was clipped by 1 base and J by 6 bases, with 21 bases between them. The CDR3 covers 16 residues. The CDR3 DNA reads as TGCAGTGCTAGAGGCCCAACGCCAGGGGAATCTAATGGCTACACCTTC. Its translation is CSARGPTPGESNGYTF.

This clonotype was counted only a few times. The chain employs TRBV20-1 and TRBJ1-1; 7 bases line up with TRBD1. V gave up 1 base and J gave up 1 base; unmatched junction bases: 6. Germline V gene lookup returns CDR1 DFQATT and CDR2 SNEGSKA (reference sequence). The CDR3 spans 15 residues. CDR3: CSARAPGGRNTEAFF. The DNA of the CDR3 is TGCAGTGCTAGAGCCCCAGGGGGTAGGAACACTGAAGCTTTCTTT.

This clonotype has only a few counts. The junction departs from the called germline gene at one end, perhaps through a read error. This chain joins TRBV20-1 and TRBJ2-3; 7 bases agree with TRBD2. This CDR3 comprises 15 residues. Germline lookup yields CDR1 DFQATT and CDR2 SNEGSKA (reference sequence). The CDR3 loop reads CSARVAGAIPDTQYF. CDR3 bases: TGCAGTGCTAGGGTAGCGGGTGCGATTCCAGACACGCAGTATTTT.

V and J are TRBV2 and TRBJ2-7; no clear D gene. The V gene's germline CDR1 is SNHLY and CDR2 FYNNEI. The CDR3 spans 11 residues. V was shortened by 6 bases and J by 4 bases, with 7 bases between the two germline ends. CDR3 loop: CASRDVYEQYF. As DNA, the CDR3 is TGTGCCAGCAGGGATGTTTACGAGCAGTACTTC.

The V gene is TRBV10-1, the J gene TRBJ2-5; 9 bases line up with TRBD1. The CDR3 has 15 amino acids. Losses at the gene ends were 5 bases for V and 2 bases for J; bases not matched to a gene: 6. CDR1 is WNHNN and CDR2 is SYGVQD in the germline V gene (reference sequence). CDR3 protein: CASSTGTGYQETQYF. DNA of the CDR3: TGCGCCAGCAGTACCGGGACAGGGTATCAAGAGACCCAGTACTTC.

V usage is TRBV6-1 and J usage is TRBJ2-1; D possibly corresponds to TRBD1 (5 bases). This CDR3 has 13 residues. Trimming removed 4 bases at V and 3 bases at J, with 7 bases between. Per germline, CDR1 MNHNS and CDR2 SASEGT. The chain's CDR3 is CASSVGHYNEQFF. The CDR3 DNA sequence: TGTGCCAGCAGTGTGGGGCACTACAATGAGCAGTTCTTC.

The rearrangement links TRBV7-8 to TRBJ2-2; D tentatively reads TRBD1 or TRBD2 (6 bases each). This CDR3 spans 15 amino acids. Trimming took 1 base from V and 7 from J, leaving 13 bases between them. In germline, CDR1 is SGHVS, CDR2 FQNEAQ. The CDR3 nucleotides read TGTGCCAGCAGCTTAGAAGGGGGGCGCGGCGGGGAGCTGTTTTTT. Translating gives CASSLEGGRGGELFF.

V gene TRBV6-5 combines with J gene TRBJ1-6; D is uncertain. Trimming removed 6 bases at V and 9 bases at J, with 9 bases between. This CDR3 comprises 12 residues. Germline loops: CDR1 MNHEY, CDR2 SVGAGI. The CDR3: CASSRRGSPLHF. CDR3 in DNA: TGTGCCAGCAGCCGCCGTGGTTCACCCCTCCACTTT.

This chain links TRBV5-1 with TRBJ2-6; D not resolved. V lost 1 base, J lost 2 bases, and 4 bases lay in between. CDR3 size: 14 residues. CDR1 is SGHRS, CDR2 YFSETQ, per germline. In DNA form, the CDR3 reads TGCGCCAGCAGCTTGTTGACTGGGGCCAACGTCCTGACTTTC. Amino acid sequence: CASSLLTGANVLTF.

The rearrangement uses TRBV5-1 and TRBJ2-6; 10 nucleotides agree with TRBD1. V shed 0 bases and J 4 bases; nucleotides not matched to a gene: 1. This CDR3 comprises 16 residues. The germline V gene encodes CDR1 SGHRS and CDR2 YFSETQ. The CDR3 DNA follows: TGCGCCAGCAGCTTGGGGACAGGGGGAGGGGCCAACGTCCTGACTTTC. It codes for CASSLGTGGGANVLTF.

This clonotype was observed a few times. V and J are TRBV7-8 and TRBJ2-1, with D perhaps given as TRBD1 or TRBD2 (6 bases each). This CDR3 is 17 amino acids long. The germline V and J ends were trimmed by 11 bases and 5 bases, with 28 bases remaining between them. Per germline, CDR1 SGHVS and CDR2 FQNEAQ. The CDR3 protein is CAAPGAQKGSMDNEQFF. The CDR3 DNA sequence: TGTGCCGCACCGGGGGCTCAAAAGGGGTCGATGGACAATGAGCAGTTCTTC.

This clonotype was observed a handful of times. V usage is TRBV20-1 and J usage is TRBJ2-5; weak D call: TRBD1 (5 bases). Trimming removed 6 bases from V and 1 base from J, with 12 bases in between. From germline, CDR1 is DFQATT and CDR2 SNEGSKA (reference sequence). The CDR3 contains 13 residues. The CDR3 spells CSAIDSFQETQYF. CDR3 DNA sequence: TGCAGTGCGATAGACAGCTTCCAAGAGACCCAGTACTTC.

This clonotype was observed a handful of times. The chain employs TRBV6-1 and TRBJ2-5; D is unresolved. Germline V gene sequence: CDR1 MNHNS, CDR2 SASEGT. The V gene lost 1 base and the J gene lost 6 bases, with 6 bases spanning the gap. There are 12 residues in the CDR3. CDR3 region: CASSEDGKTQYF. The CDR3, as DNA: TGTGCCAGCAGTGAAGACGGAAAGACCCAGTACTTC.

The genes are TRBV20-1 and TRBJ1-5, with a possible D match to TRBD1 (6 bases). V lost 0 bases and J lost 7, with 16 bases in between. This CDR3 region has 15 residues. Germline CDR1 reads DFQATT; CDR2 reads SNEGSKA (reference sequence). The CDR3 nucleotides read TGCAGTGCTAGAGATGGTGGAGGGGGGTCCCAGCCCCAGCATTTT. Translating gives CSARDGGGGSQPQHF.

A few counts support this clonotype. The chain uses TRBV15 and TRBJ1-3, with a tentative D call TRBD1 (5 bases). Trimming took off 1 base at V and 0 bases at J, with 7 bases between the two ends. The CDR3 spans 15 residues. Per the germline V gene, CDR1 is LNHNV and CDR2 is YYDKDF (reference sequence). CDR3 sequence reads: CATSRGQISGNTIYF. The CDR3 bases are TGTGCCACCAGCAGAGGACAGATCTCTGGAAACACCATATATTTT.

V gene TRBV7-9 combines with J gene TRBJ2-5; 7 nucleotides agree with TRBD1. From germline, CDR1 is SEHNR and CDR2 FQNEAQ (reference sequence). This CDR3 is 14 amino acids long. The trim removed 4 bases at V and 1 base at J, leaving 3 bases unmatched. For the CDR3, the DNA is TGTGCCAGCAGCTCGGGACAGCTCCAAGAGACCCAGTACTTC. It specifies CASSSGQLQETQYF.

The count of this clonotype is one. This chain links TRBV7-9 with TRBJ2-5, with 7 positions matching TRBD1. This CDR3 is 14 amino acids long. The germline CDR1 and CDR2 sequences are SEHNR and FQNEAQ (reference sequence). V shed 4 bases and J 1 base; nucleotides not matched to a gene: 3. The CDR3 DNA reads TGTGCCAGCAGCTCCCGGGACAGCCAAGAGACCCAGTACTTC. It translates to CASSSRDSQETQYF.

This chain connects TRBV7-9 to TRBJ1-4; no reliable D call. Germline V gene lookup returns CDR1 SEHNR and CDR2 FQNEAQ (reference sequence). V dropped 1 base and J dropped 5 bases, with 8 bases sitting between them. The CDR3 consists of 14 residues. The CDR3 loop reads CASSLGQLNEKLFF. The CDR3 nucleotides are TGTGCCAGCAGCTTAGGGCAACTGAATGAAAAACTGTTTTTT.

The chain employs TRBV5-1 and TRBJ2-7, with D possibly TRBD1 on 5 matching bases. This CDR3 has 14 amino acids. Germline V gives CDR1 SGHRS, CDR2 YFSETQ. The ends were cut back, 4 bases at V and 3 bases at J, with 14 bases in the middle. The CDR3 spells CASSLNPRVYEQYF. CDR3 nucleotides: TGCGCCAGCAGCCTTAACCCCAGGGTCTACGAGCAGTACTTC.

This clonotype was counted only a few times. V gene TRBV12-3 or TRBV12-4 combines with J gene TRBJ1-5, with D possibly being TRBD1 (5 bases). The length of the CDR3 is 13 residues. V was trimmed by 7 bases and J by 2 bases, leaving 9 bases between them. In nucleotides, the CDR3 is TGTGCCAGCAACGTACAGGGCAATCAGCCCCAGCATTTT. Translated: CASNVQGNQPQHF.

The genes are TRBV12-3 or TRBV12-4 and TRBJ2-3, with D hard to call. The ends were cut back, 5 bases at V and 4 bases at J, with 13 bases in the middle. The CDR3 consists of 14 residues. The CDR3 sequence is CASSAGWKADTQYF. The CDR3 region has the DNA TGTGCCAGCAGTGCTGGATGGAAAGCAGATACGCAGTATTTT.

This clonotype was observed a handful of times. This chain joins TRBV5-1 and TRBJ2-1, with 7 bases aligning to TRBD1. The CDR3 is made up of 16 amino acids. Germline V gives CDR1 SGHRS, CDR2 YFSETQ. V lost 2 bases to trimming and J lost 2 bases; unmatched junction nucleotides: 7. The CDR3 DNA reads TGCGCCAGCAGCTTCAGAGGGGGCGATCCCTACAATGAGCAGTTCTTC. This encodes CASSFRGGDPYNEQFF.

V gene TRBV7-2 combines with J gene TRBJ1-6; D is unresolved. CDR3 length: 14 amino acids. Per germline, CDR1 SGHTA and CDR2 FQGNSA. The V end was cut by 5 bases, the J end by 10 bases, with 15 bases between. The CDR3 coding sequence is TGTGCCAGCAGCGGACCCCGAAAGGACTCACCCCTCCACTTT. Its protein product is CASSGPRKDSPLHF.